This T cell receptor beta chain appears in the sequencing data of a study of naive and memory T cell subsets. Whole-study findings and limits: From naive to CM, EM and EMRA, diversity decreased and Gini increased. A few larger clonotypes appeared in naive repertoires, especially CD8, possibly memory cells re-expressing CD45RA. In naive cells, over 90% of TCR sequences were seen only once.

CMV status came from CD4+ T cell IFNgamma after overnight CMV lysate stimulation of fresh PBMCs. Germline V gene lookup returns CDR1 MDHEN and CDR2 SYDVKM. The V end was cut by 4 bases, the J end by 2 bases, with 9 bases between. The CDR3 contains 13 residues. Two oligonucleotides, mixed equimolar, formed the beta constant-region primer covering TRBC1 and TRBC2. The ligated cDNA underwent four PCR rounds using SP2 and nested alpha and beta constant-region primers. TCRdb re-analysed the UMI-ligation and nested PCR reads in MiXCR, keeping a single row per CDR3 protein. The sample has under 150,000 distinct CDR3 sequences, more than 15% seen once. About this clonotype itself: The antigen remains undetermined.

Material: naive CD8+ T cells from blood. The clonotype comes from a human donor in good health. The chain recombines TRBV28 with TRBJ2-7; D is possibly TRBD2 (6 bases). This CDR3 is CASSWDSPYEQYF. The CDR3 DNA reads as TGTGCCAGCAGTTGGGACTCTCCCTACGAGCAGTACTTC.